Below are 29 T cell receptor beta chains sequenced from a single sample in a study of PD-1 blockade in classical Hodgkin lymphoma. The method was immunoSEQ multiplex PCR; TCRdb's version includes in-frame clones alone and lacks a portion of them. The repertoire holds around 28,000 clones, with roughly three quarters as singletons. Every patient experienced relapse after autologous stem cell transplantation, and brentuximab vedotin exposure varied. Sequenced material: peripheral blood mononuclear cells (PBMCs), taken before the second cycle of nivolumab. Every receptor here comes from a human donor with classical Hodgkin lymphoma.

The chain combines TRBV30 with TRBJ1-5, with D maybe TRBD1 (5 bases). The CDR3 is 15 residues long. Germline V CDR1 and CDR2: GTSNPN, SVGIG (reference sequence). The V gene lost 1 base and the J gene lost 0 bases, with 10 bases spanning the gap. This chain's CDR3 is CAWSGQPYSNQPQHF. In DNA form, the CDR3 reads TGTGCCTGGAGTGGACAGCCGTATAGCAATCAGCCCCAGCATTTT.

This clone is labeled as medium-sized. V is TRBV28 and J is TRBJ1-2, with D possibly TRBD1 on 6 matching bases. Deletions cut 3 bases from V and 5 bases from J, with 16 bases between. The CDR3 loop spans 15 amino acids. Germline lookup yields CDR1 MDHEN and CDR2 SYDVKM. In DNA, the CDR3 is TGTGCCAGCAGTTTTTTTGGGGGCAAGTATTATGGCTACACCTTC. Encoded protein: CASSFFGGKYYGYTF.

The chain couples TRBV19 to TRBJ2-5; 13 positions match TRBD2. Germline V lookup: CDR1 LNHDA, CDR2 SQIVND (reference sequence). The CDR3 consists of 17 residues. V gave up 3 bases and J gave up 5 bases; unmatched junction bases: 9. The CDR3: CASSILGLAGVMETQYF. The CDR3 nucleotides are TGTGCCAGTAGTATTCTCGGACTAGCGGGAGTGATGGAGACCCAGTACTTC.

The chain is built from TRBV19 and TRBJ1-6, with a possible D match to TRBD1 (6 bases). CDR1 and CDR2 (germline): LNHDA, SQIVND (reference sequence). Trimming removed 3 bases at V and 3 bases at J, with 9 bases between. The CDR3 consists of 15 residues. The CDR3 protein is CASSMTGDYNSPLHF. CDR3 nucleotides: TGTGCCAGTAGTATGACAGGAGACTATAATTCACCCCTCCACTTT.

The genes are TRBV4-3 and TRBJ2-7; no clear D. Trimming left V 0 bases short and J 5 bases short, with 14 bases between. The CDR3 spans 15 residues. In germline, CDR1 is LGHNA, CDR2 YSLEER. The CDR3 loop reads CASSQDWVVRDEQYF. CDR3 sequence (DNA): TGCGCCAGCAGCCAAGATTGGGTCGTAAGAGACGAGCAGTACTTC.

This chain links TRBV7-2 with TRBJ2-3, with 7 bases that match TRBD2. The CDR3 runs 15 residues. V gave up 5 bases and J gave up 5 bases; unmatched junction bases: 10. The germline V gene has CDR1 SGHTA and CDR2 FQGNSA. CDR3 DNA sequence: TGTGCCAGCAGCCCGGGACTACAGCACAGAGATACGCAGTATTTT. This encodes CASSPGLQHRDTQYF.

This clone has just a few counts. This chain links TRBV7-2 with TRBJ1-1; possible D gene TRBD1, 5 bases. This CDR3 region has 15 residues. CDR1 is SGHTA, CDR2 FQGNSA, per germline. Trimming pared 1 base from V and 5 bases from J, leaving 14 bases between. CDR3 loop: CASSLVQGVITEAFF. For the CDR3, the DNA is TGTGCCAGCAGCTTAGTCCAGGGTGTGATTACTGAAGCTTTCTTT.

The V gene is TRBV10-3, the J gene TRBJ1-2; no clear D gene. The V end was cut by 3 bases, the J end by 6 bases, with 14 bases between. Germline CDR1 reads ENHRY; CDR2 reads SYGVKD. CDR3 size: 14 residues. CDR3 in DNA: TGTGCCATCAGTGAACCGCCTGAGCGGGATGGCTACACCTTC. Protein product: CAISEPPERDGYTF.

Concerning this clone: Other nucleotide sequences in the sample specify the same CDR3. The chain is built from TRBV27 and TRBJ1-1, with 9 bases identical to TRBD1. Per the germline V gene, CDR1 is MNHEY and CDR2 is SMNVEV (reference sequence). The ends lost 2 bases at V and 8 bases at J; junction bases unmatched: 0. The CDR3 has 12 residues. Written as DNA, the CDR3 is TGTGCCAGCAGTTTAGGGACAGGGGAAGCTTTCTTT. Its translation: CASSLGTGEAFF.

The chain employs TRBV7-2 and TRBJ1-1; unclear D gene. Germline V gives CDR1 SGHTA, CDR2 FQGNSA. V dropped 3 bases and J dropped 0 bases, with 14 bases sitting between them. CDR3 length equals 16 residues. CDR3: CASSLVSAKMNTEAFF. As DNA, the CDR3 is TGTGCCAGCAGCTTGGTGTCAGCGAAGATGAACACTGAAGCTTTCTTT.

This clone was detected only a few times. The gene calls are TRBV5-5 and TRBJ2-1; tentatively, D is TRBD1 or TRBD2 (5 bases each). CDR1 and CDR2 (germline): SGHKS, YYEKEE (reference sequence). The CDR3 runs to 13 residues. V was pared by 0 bases and J by 6 bases, with 7 bases between. CDR3 bases: TGTGCCAGCAGCTTGGTAGGGACCAATGAGCAGTTCTTC. Translated, it gives CASSLVGTNEQFF.

This clone showed up just a few times. The same CDR3 can be traced to other DNA sequences in this sample. V gene TRBV19 combines with J gene TRBJ2-5; 8 nucleotides line up with TRBD2. V trimming: 3 bases; J trimming: 2 bases; junction bases outside the gene matches: 8. Germline loops: CDR1 LNHDA, CDR2 SQIVND (reference sequence). The CDR3 extends over 16 amino acids. The CDR3: CASSIIGVAGQETQYF. The CDR3, as DNA: TGTGCCAGTAGTATCATCGGGGTAGCGGGACAAGAGACCCAGTACTTC.

The CDR3 loop reads CASSLFAGGPITQYF. The CDR3 region has the DNA TGTGCCAGCAGCTTGTTTGCGGGAGGGCCAATTACGCAGTATTTT. V is TRBV5-6 and J is TRBJ2-3; 9 bases fit TRBD2. This CDR3 is 15 amino acids long. Germline CDR1 is SGHDT and CDR2 is YYEEEE. V trimming: 1 base; J trimming: 8 bases; junction bases outside the gene matches: 8. Based on the CDR3 plus reference TRBV5-6 and TRBJ2-3, the full variable domain is DAGVTQSPTHLIKTRGQQVTLRCSPKSGHDTVSWYQQALGQGPQFIFQYYEEEERQRGNFPDRFSGHQFPNYSSELNVNALLLGDSALYLCASSLFAGGPITQYFGPGTRLTVL.

The table lists this clone with many counts. V usage is TRBV7-2 and J usage is TRBJ2-1; a possible D gene is TRBD2 (5 bases). CDR3 length: 14 residues. In germline, CDR1 is SGHTA, CDR2 FQGNSA. V shed 4 bases and J shed 9 bases, with 16 bases lying between them. CDR3 region: CASSSGSPTIEQFF. DNA for the CDR3: TGTGCCAGCAGCTCGGGGAGCCCTACAATTGAGCAGTTCTTC.

Within the sample, this clone is medium-sized. This CDR3 is also generated by other DNA sequences in the sample. V is TRBV9 and J is TRBJ1-2, with D maybe TRBD1 (5 bases). Trimming left V 0 bases short and J 3 bases short, with 6 bases between. CDR3 length: 13 residues. CDR1 and CDR2 (germline): SGDLS, YYNGEE. This CDR3 is CASSVGGDYGYTF. CDR3 nucleotides: TGTGCCAGCAGCGTAGGAGGGGACTATGGCTACACCTTC.

DNA for the CDR3: TGTGCCAGCAGTGACTACTACAATGAGCAGTTCTTC. Amino acids: CASSDYYNEQFF. The rearrangement joins TRBV2 to TRBJ2-1; no firm D call. The CDR3 covers 12 residues. Germline V gene data show CDR1 as SNHLY and CDR2 as FYNNEI. The V end lost 3 bases, the J end lost 3 bases, and 3 bases lay between the germline ends.

The chain combines TRBV10-3 with TRBJ1-3; D call uncertain. The CDR3 has 13 residues. Trimming took 7 bases from V and 4 from J, leaving 11 bases between them. From germline, CDR1 is ENHRY and CDR2 SYGVKD. Here the CDR3 DNA reads TGTGCCATCAAAGAGGGTACAGGAAACACCATATATTTT. Protein sequence: CAIKEGTGNTIYF.

The rearrangement uses TRBV5-4 and TRBJ2-1; 12 positions agree with TRBD2. V lost 4 bases to trimming and J lost 8 bases; unmatched junction nucleotides: 7. CDR1 SGHNT and CDR2 YYREEE come from the germline V gene (reference sequence). The CDR3 covers 15 residues. The DNA of the CDR3 is TGTGCCAGCAGCCTACGGACTAGCGGGATAGATGAGCAGTTCTTC. Protein sequence: CASSLRTSGIDEQFF.

This chain's CDR3 is CASSEGLRSEKLFF. The DNA for the CDR3 is TGTGCCAGCAGTGAAGGACTAAGATCTGAAAAACTGTTTTTT. The V and J genes are TRBV6-1 and TRBJ1-4; D not resolved. Trimming took 1 base from V and 7 from J, leaving 10 bases between them. Looked up from germline, CDR1 is MNHNS and CDR2 is SASEGT. CDR3 length: 14 amino acids.

This clone was detected only once. The chain combines TRBV21-1 with TRBJ2-7. TRBV21-1 constitutes a pseudogene. This CDR3 has 16 residues. The DNA of the CDR3 is TGTGCCAGCAGCTCACTGGGCCTGGACCACGACCACGAGCAGTACGTC. Translated, it gives CASSSLGLDHDHEQYV.

V usage is TRBV4-3 and J usage is TRBJ2-6, with unresolved D. Germline V lookup: CDR1 LGHNA, CDR2 YSLEER. With 0 bases removed from V and 2 bases from J, the gap between germline ends came to 8 bases. The CDR3 contains 16 residues. The CDR3 sequence is CASSQDWLAGANVLTF. CDR3 nucleotides: TGCGCCAGCAGCCAAGATTGGCTTGCTGGGGCCAACGTCCTGACTTTC.

V gene TRBV6-4 combines with J gene TRBJ2-1, with 7 bases fitting TRBD2. The length of the CDR3 is 19 residues. CDR1 is MRHNA, CDR2 SNTAGT, per germline. Trimming cost V 6 bases and J 4 bases; bases outside gene matches: 21. The CDR3 loop reads CASRPNLDLAGVPYNEQFF. The CDR3 DNA is TGTGCCAGCAGACCAAATCTCGACCTGGCGGGGGTTCCATACAATGAGCAGTTCTTC.

CDR3 sequence: CASSPDGTHSSYEQYF. In DNA form, the CDR3 reads TGTGCCAGCAGTCCGGACGGGACCCATAGCTCCTACGAGCAGTACTTC. V is TRBV27 and J is TRBJ2-7; D could derive from TRBD1 or TRBD2 (5 bases each). The CDR3 totals 16 residues. Germline V gene sequence: CDR1 MNHEY, CDR2 SMNVEV (reference sequence). V lost 5 bases to trimming and J lost 0 bases, with 17 bases between them.

The V and J genes are TRBV28 and TRBJ1-5; D remains unclear. Trimming stripped 8 bases from V and 7 bases from J, with 12 bases between. The CDR3 has 12 amino acids. CDR1 MDHEN and CDR2 SYDVKM come from the germline V gene. As DNA, the CDR3 is TGTGCCAGCGCACCAGGCGGGCAGCCCCAGCATTTT. Translated, it gives CASAPGGQPQHF.

J is TRBJ2-3 and V is TRBV27; 8 bases match TRBD2. The CDR3 contains 15 residues. With V trimmed by 8 bases and J by 3 bases, 10 bases remained unmatched. Germline V gives CDR1 MNHEY, CDR2 SMNVEV (reference sequence). CDR3 DNA sequence: TGTGCCAGCCGCTCGGGGGGGAAGGGGACAGATACGCAGTATTTT. This encodes CASRSGGKGTDTQYF.

The CDR3 coding sequence is TGTGCCAGCAGCTTGGGAGCATTGACCTACGAGCAGTACTTC. Its translation is CASSLGALTYEQYF. This rearrangement joins TRBV5-8 to TRBJ2-7, with unresolved D. The CDR3 loop spans 14 amino acids. Germline-derived CDR1 and CDR2 are SGHTS and YDEGEE. The V and J ends lost 0 bases and 2 bases respectively, with 9 bases between them. The complete variable domain, with remaining parts taken from reference TRBV5-8 and TRBJ2-7, reads EAGVTQSPTHLIKTRGQQATLRCSPISGHTSVYWYQQALGLGLQFLLWYDEGEERNRGNFPPRFSGRQFPNYSSELNVNALELEDSALYLCASSLGALTYEQYFGPGTRLTVT.

This clone was counted between two and nine times. This sequence joins TRBV6-5 and TRBJ1-1; D gene unclear. The CDR3 sequence is 12 residues long. V was pared by 5 bases and J by 1 base, with 5 bases between. Looked up from germline, CDR1 is MNHEY and CDR2 is SVGAGI. CDR3 in amino acids: CASSPGNTEAFF. CDR3 nucleotides: TGTGCCAGCAGTCCCGGGAACACTGAAGCTTTCTTT.

The V gene is TRBV6-1, the J gene TRBJ2-2; TRBD2 matches at 8 bases. V was pared by 3 bases and J by 5 bases, with 5 bases of the junction left unmatched. Germline-derived CDR1 and CDR2 are MNHNS and SASEGT. The CDR3 contains 15 residues. CDR3 residues: CASSDGTRGTGELFF. CDR3 bases: TGTGCCAGCAGTGATGGGACTAGAGGAACCGGGGAGCTGTTTTTT.

CDR3 in amino acids: CASRGGSNTGELFF. For the CDR3, the DNA is TGTGCCAGCAGGGGCGGTAGCAACACCGGGGAGCTGTTTTTT. V gene TRBV11-2 combines with J gene TRBJ2-2; D unclear. This CDR3 is 14 amino acids long. Germline V gene data show CDR1 as SGHAT and CDR2 as FQNNGV. Trimming pared 6 bases from V and 2 bases from J, leaving 10 bases between. Variable domain in full (rest from reference TRBV11-2 and TRBJ2-2): EAGVAQSPRYKIIEKRQSVAFWCNPISGHATLYWYQQILGQGPKLLIQFQNNGVVDDSQLPKDRFSAERLKGVDSTLKIQPAKLEDSAVYLCASRGGSNTGELFFGEGSRLTVL.